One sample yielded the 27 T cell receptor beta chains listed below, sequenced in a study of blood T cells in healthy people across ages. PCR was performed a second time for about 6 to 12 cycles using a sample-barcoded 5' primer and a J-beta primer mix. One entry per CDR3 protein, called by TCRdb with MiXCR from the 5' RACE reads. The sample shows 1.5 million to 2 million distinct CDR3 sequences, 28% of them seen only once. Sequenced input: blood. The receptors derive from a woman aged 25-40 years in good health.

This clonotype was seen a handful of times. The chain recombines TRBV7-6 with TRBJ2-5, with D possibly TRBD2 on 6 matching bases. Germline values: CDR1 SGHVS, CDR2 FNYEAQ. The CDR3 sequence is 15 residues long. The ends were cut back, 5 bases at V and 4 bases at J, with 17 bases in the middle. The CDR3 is CASSPLGLYGETQYF. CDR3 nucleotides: TGTGCCAGCAGCCCGTTGGGACTGTATGGAGAGACCCAGTACTTC.

CDR3 region: CASSRPKGSTHTEAFF. CDR3 DNA sequence: TGTGCCAGCAGCCGACCGAAAGGATCCACCCACACTGAAGCTTTCTTT. The chain recombines TRBV28 with TRBJ1-1; D unclear. The CDR3 loop spans 16 amino acids. CDR1 and CDR2 from the germline V gene are MDHEN and SYDVKM. Trimming shortened V by 6 bases and J by 3 bases, and 20 bases separated the two germline ends. Variable domain in full (rest from reference TRBV28 and TRBJ1-1): DVKVTQSSRYLVKRTGEKVFLECVQDMDHENMFWYRQDPGLGLRLIYFSYDVKMKEKGDIPEGYSVSREKKERFSLILESASTNQTSMYLCASSRPKGSTHTEAFFGQGTRLTVV.

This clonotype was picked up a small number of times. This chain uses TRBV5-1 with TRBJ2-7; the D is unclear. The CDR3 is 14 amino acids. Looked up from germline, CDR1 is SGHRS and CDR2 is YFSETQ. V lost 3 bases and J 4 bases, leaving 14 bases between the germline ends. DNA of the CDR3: TGCGCCAGCAGCTCGGTTGAGGCGCTGTACGAGCAGTACTTC. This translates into CASSSVEALYEQYF.

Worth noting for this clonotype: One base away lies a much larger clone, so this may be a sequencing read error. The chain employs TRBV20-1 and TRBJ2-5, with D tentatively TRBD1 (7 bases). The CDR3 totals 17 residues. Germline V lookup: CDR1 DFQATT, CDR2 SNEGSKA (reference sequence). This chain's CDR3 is CSAIVVGGTAEQETQDF. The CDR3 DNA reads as TGCAGTGCTATTGTCGTTGGAGGGACAGCCGAACAAGAGACCCAGGACTTC.

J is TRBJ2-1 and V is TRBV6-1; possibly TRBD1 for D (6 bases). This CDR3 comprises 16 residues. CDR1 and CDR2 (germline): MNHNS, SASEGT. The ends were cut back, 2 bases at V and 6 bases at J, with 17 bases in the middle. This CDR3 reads CASSEIRTGTGNEQFF. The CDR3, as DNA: TGTGCCAGCAGTGAAATTCGTACAGGGACGGGCAATGAGCAGTTCTTC.

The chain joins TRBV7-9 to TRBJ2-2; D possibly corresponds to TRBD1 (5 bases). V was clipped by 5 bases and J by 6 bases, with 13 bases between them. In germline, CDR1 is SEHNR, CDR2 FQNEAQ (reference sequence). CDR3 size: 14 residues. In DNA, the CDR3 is TGTGCCAGCAGCCTTGACAGATCTTCCGGGGAGCTGTTTTTT. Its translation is CASSLDRSSGELFF.

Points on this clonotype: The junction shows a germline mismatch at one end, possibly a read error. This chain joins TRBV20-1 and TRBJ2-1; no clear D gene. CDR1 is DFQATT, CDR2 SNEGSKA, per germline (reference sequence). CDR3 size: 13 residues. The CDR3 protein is CSASFYVVSEHFF. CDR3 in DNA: TGCAGTGCTAGTTTTTATGTAGTCTCGGAGCATTTCTTC.

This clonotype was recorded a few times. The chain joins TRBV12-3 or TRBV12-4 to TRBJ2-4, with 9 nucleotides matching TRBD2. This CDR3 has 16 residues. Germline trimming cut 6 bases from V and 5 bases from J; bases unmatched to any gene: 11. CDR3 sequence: CASSPRREGRENIQYF. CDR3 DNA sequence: TGTGCCAGCAGCCCGAGGCGGGAGGGCCGGGAAAACATTCAGTACTTC.

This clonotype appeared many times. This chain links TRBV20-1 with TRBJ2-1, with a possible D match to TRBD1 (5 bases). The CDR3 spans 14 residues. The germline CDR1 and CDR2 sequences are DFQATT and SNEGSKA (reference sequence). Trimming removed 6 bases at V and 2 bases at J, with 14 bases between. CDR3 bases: TGCAGTGCCCTGACAGCCTCAACCTACAATGAGCAGTTCTTC. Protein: CSALTASTYNEQFF.

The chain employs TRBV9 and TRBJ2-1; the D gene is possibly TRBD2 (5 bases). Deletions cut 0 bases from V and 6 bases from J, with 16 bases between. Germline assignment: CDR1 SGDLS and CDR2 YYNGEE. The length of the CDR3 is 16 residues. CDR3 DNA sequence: TGTGCCAGCAGCGTAGTTGGCCAGAGGGCTTTCAATGAGCAGTTCTTC. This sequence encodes CASSVVGQRAFNEQFF.

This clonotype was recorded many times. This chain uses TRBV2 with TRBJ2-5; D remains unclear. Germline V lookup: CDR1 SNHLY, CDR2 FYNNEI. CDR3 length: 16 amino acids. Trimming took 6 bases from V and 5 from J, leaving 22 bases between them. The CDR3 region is CASSPLSGPIGETQYF. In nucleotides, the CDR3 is TGTGCCAGCAGCCCTCTATCCGGGCCGATTGGGGAGACCCAGTACTTC.

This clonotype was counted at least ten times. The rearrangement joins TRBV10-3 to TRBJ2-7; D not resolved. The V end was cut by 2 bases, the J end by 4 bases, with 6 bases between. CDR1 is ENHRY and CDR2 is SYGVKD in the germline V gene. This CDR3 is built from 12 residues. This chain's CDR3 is CAISENQYEQYF. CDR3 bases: TGTGCCATCAGTGAGAATCAGTACGAGCAGTACTTC.

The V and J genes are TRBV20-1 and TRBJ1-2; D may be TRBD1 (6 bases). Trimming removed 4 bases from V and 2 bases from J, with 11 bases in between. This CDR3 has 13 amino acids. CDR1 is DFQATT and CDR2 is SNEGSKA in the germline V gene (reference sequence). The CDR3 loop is CSANREINYGYTF. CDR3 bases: TGCAGTGCTAACAGGGAAATAAACTATGGCTACACCTTC.

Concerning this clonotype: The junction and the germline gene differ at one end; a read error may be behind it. CDR3 bases: TGTGCCAGCTCACCCCGAGAGGGTGGGGACATTCAGCACTTC. Translation: CASSPREGGDIQHF. The chain carries TRBV18 and TRBJ2-4; TRBD1 might be the D (6 bases). CDR3 length: 14 amino acids. The germline gives CDR1 KGHSH, CDR2 LQKENI.

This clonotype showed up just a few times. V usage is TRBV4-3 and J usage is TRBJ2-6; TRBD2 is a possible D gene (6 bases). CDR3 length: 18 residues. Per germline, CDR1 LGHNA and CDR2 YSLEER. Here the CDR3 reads CVWERDSPRFSGANVLTF. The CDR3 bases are TGCGTATGGGAGAGGGACTCCCCCCGGTTCTCTGGGGCCAACGTCCTGACTTTC.

Written as DNA, the CDR3 is TGTGCCAGCAGCCCTCGGGACATCCTTGAAGATACGCAGTATTTT. Its protein is CASSPRDILEDTQYF. The chain couples TRBV6-6 to TRBJ2-3; D may be TRBD1 (6 bases). Trimming shortened V by 6 bases and J by 5 bases, and 18 bases separated the two germline ends. The CDR3 sequence is 15 residues long. CDR1 and CDR2 (germline): MNHNY, SVGAGI (reference sequence).

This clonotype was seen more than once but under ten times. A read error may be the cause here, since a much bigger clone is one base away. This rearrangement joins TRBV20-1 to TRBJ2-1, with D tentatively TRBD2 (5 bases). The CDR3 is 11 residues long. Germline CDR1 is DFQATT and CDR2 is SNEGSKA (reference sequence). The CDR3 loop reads CSTRIDNEQFF. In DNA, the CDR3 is TGCAGTACTAGAATAGACAATGAGCAGTTCTTC.

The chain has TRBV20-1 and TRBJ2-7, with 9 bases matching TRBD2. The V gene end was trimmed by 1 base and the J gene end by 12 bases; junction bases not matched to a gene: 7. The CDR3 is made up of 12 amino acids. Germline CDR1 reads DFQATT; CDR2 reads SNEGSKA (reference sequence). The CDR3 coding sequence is TGCAGTGCTAGAGCCTTAGCGGGAGCGGTGTACTTC. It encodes CSARALAGAVYF.

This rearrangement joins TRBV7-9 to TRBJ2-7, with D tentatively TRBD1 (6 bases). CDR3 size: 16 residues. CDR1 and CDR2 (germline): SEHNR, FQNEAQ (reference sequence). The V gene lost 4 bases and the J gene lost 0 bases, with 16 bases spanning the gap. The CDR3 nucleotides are TGTGCCAGCAGCTCCCCCTCCACGGGACACTCCTACGAGCAGTACTTC. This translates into CASSSPSTGHSYEQYF.

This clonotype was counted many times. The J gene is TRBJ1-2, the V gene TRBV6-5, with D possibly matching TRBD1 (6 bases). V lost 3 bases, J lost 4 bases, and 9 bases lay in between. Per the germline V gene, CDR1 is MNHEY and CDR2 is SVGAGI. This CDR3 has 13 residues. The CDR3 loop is CASSYQGPYGYTF. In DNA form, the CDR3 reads TGTGCCAGCAGTTATCAGGGGCCCTATGGCTACACCTTC.

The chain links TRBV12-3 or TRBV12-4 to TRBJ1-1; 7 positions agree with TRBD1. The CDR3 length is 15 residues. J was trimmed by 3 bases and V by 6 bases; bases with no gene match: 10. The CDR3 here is CASSKWDSLDTEAFF. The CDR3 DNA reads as TGTGCCAGCAGCAAATGGGACAGTCTGGACACTGAAGCTTTCTTT.

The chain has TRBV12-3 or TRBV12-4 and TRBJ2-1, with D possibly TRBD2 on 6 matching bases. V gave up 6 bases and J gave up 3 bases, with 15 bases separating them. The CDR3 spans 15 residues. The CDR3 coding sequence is TGTGCCAGCAGGCGCCGTGGACTAAACTACAATGAGCAGTTCTTC. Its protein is CASRRRGLNYNEQFF.

CDR3 residues: CASKAGGTEQFF. The CDR3 DNA is TGCGCCAGCAAGGCGGGTGGGACCGAGCAGTTCTTC. The chain employs TRBV5-1 and TRBJ2-1; D is tentatively TRBD1 or TRBD2 (5 bases each). Looked up from germline, CDR1 is SGHRS and CDR2 is YFSETQ. Trimming took off 6 bases at V and 10 bases at J, with 14 bases between the two ends. CDR3 length: 12 amino acids.

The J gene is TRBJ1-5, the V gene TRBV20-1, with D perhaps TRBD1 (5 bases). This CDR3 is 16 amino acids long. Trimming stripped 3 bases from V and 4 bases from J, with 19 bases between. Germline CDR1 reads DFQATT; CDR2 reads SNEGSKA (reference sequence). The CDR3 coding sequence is TGCAGTGCTAGTAGGGGCGTCGGGGGTCCTAATCAGCCCCAGCATTTT. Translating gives CSASRGVGGPNQPQHF.

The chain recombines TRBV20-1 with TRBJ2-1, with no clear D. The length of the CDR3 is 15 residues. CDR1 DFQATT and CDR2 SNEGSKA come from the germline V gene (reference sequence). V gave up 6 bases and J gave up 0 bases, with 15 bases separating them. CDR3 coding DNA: TGCAGTGCCAATCCCTTAGAGAGCTCCTACAATGAGCAGTTCTTC. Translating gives CSANPLESSYNEQFF.

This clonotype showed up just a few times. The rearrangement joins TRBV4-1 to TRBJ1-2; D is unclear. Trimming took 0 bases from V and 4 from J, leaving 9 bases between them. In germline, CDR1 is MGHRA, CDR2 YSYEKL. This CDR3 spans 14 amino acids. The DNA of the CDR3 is TGCGCCAGCAGCCAAGATGGAGACACCTATGGCTACACCTTC. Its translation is CASSQDGDTYGYTF.

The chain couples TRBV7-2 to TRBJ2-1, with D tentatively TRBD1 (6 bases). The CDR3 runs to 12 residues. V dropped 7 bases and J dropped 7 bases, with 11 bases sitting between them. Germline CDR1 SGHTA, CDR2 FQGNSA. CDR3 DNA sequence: TGTGCCAGCAACGACCAGGGGAATGAGCAGTTCTTC. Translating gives CASNDQGNEQFF.